These T cell receptor beta chains were read from a single sample in a study of T cells after yellow fever vaccination. Each CDR3 protein gets one entry after TCRdb re-called the 5' RACE reads with MiXCR. The data contain some 120,000 distinct CDR3 sequences, 13% to 15% of them singletons. Sequencing used CD8+ T cells sorted from PBMCs, obtained 5 days after the yellow fever booster vaccination. These receptors all stem from a man aged 18 to 30 who received the YFV17D yellow fever vaccine. CDR3s include the opening cysteine and the closing phenylalanine or tryptophan. The D gene is left open where the match is weak. For some rows the clone size is stated as once, few or many, or as a class when expanded; others skip it.

>TRBJ2-1|few|.|TRBV9
TGTGCCAGCAGCGTAATTGGTTACAATGAGCAGTTCTTC
CASSVIGYNEQFF
>TRBJ1-1|.|.|TRBV4-2
TGTGCCAGCAGCCGTCAAGGTAGGGACGGGGACACTGAAGCTTTCTTT
CASSRQGRDGDTEAFF
>TRBJ2-5|few|.|TRBV6-5
TGTGCCAGCAGCCGAAACCCCCAGGGGGAGACCCAGTACTTC
CASSRNPQGETQYF
>TRBJ2-1|.|.|TRBV4-1
TGCGCCAGCAGATTCTTCGACGGGAGCTCCTACAATGAGCAGTTCTTC
CASRFFDGSSYNEQFF
>TRBJ2-1|many|TRBD1|TRBV20-1
TGCAGTGCCCCCAGGACAGGGCTTGGGTCCTACAATGAGCAGTTCTTC
CSAPRTGLGSYNEQFF
>TRBJ2-2|.|.|TRBV6-4
TGTGCCAGCAGTGACGGGGAAACCGGGGAGCTGTTTTTT
CASSDGETGELFF
>TRBJ1-5|.|.|TRBV6-2/TRBV6-3
TGTGCCAGCAGTTCCGTGCCGGGACTCCGTTACCGTTATAGCAATCAGCCCCAGCATTTT
CASSSVPGLRYRYSNQPQHF
>TRBJ1-1|.|TRBD1|TRBV2
TGTGCCAGCGGAGGACAGGGGGTTCTCCCGGCTTTCTTT
CASGGQGVLPAFF
>TRBJ2-3|few|TRBD2|TRBV7-9
TGTGCCAGCAGCCTAACGACTAGCGGGGGGACAGATACGCAGTATTTT
CASSLTTSGGTDTQYF
>TRBJ2-1|few|.|TRBV7-6
TGTGCCAGCAGCCGATGGGGGAATGAGCAGTTCTTC
CASSRWGNEQFF
>TRBJ2-1|.|.|TRBV2
TGTGCCAGCAGCGCGACAGGGGAGGGGCACAATGAGCAGTTCTTC
CASSATGEGHNEQFF
>TRBJ2-3|.|TRBD2|TRBV12-3/TRBV12-4
TGTGCCAGCAGTTTAATCCAGCGGGGGATAGATACGCAGTATTTT
CASSLIQRGIDTQYF
>TRBJ1-4|many|.|TRBV6-5
TGTGCCACGGGCTTGGGGGCGTATGACAATGAAAAACTGTTTTTT
CATGLGAYDNEKLFF
>TRBJ2-3|.|.|TRBV12-3/TRBV12-4
TGTGCCAGCTCCCCGGGGGCGGGGCGGGATAGGGATACGCAGTATTTT
CASSPGAGRDRDTQYF
>TRBJ1-5|few|.|TRBV7-9
TGTGCCAGCAGCTTATCGGGGGGCGGTCAGCCCCAGCATTTT
CASSLSGGGQPQHF
>TRBJ2-3|.|TRBD2|TRBV29-1
TGCAGCGTGGGGGCGGGGGGGCAAGATACGCAGTATTTT
CSVGAGGQDTQYF
>TRBJ2-5|.|TRBD2|TRBV11-2
TGTGCCAGCAGCTTAGATGGACGGGGGGGAGTAGAGACCCAGTACTTC
CASSLDGRGGVETQYF
>TRBJ1-2|.|TRBD1|TRBV12-3/TRBV12-4
TGTGCCAGCAGTTTCGGGACAGGGAGTTTAGGGGGCTACACCTTC
CASSFGTGSLGGYTF
>TRBJ2-1|.|.|TRBV27
TGTGCCAGCAGTTTATGGGGGGAGCATGAGCAGTTCTTC
CASSLWGEHEQFF
>TRBJ2-2|few|TRBD1|TRBV4-1
TGCGCCAGCAGCCATCCGGGACAGGGGGCCGGGGAGCTGTTTTTT
CASSHPGQGAGELFF
>TRBJ2-1|.|.|TRBV12-3/TRBV12-4
TGTGCCAGCAGTTTAGGGCTATTGGCCGCCGATGAGCAGTTCTTC
CASSLGLLAADEQFF
>TRBJ2-2|few|TRBD2|TRBV6-5
TGTGCCAGCAGTTACTCGCTGGGACTAGCGGGTCCCGGGGAGCTGTTTTTT
CASSYSLGLAGPGELFF
>TRBJ2-2|.|.|TRBV5-1
TGCGCCAGCAGCTTACTGGCGGACTCGTCGTCCGGGGAGCTGTTTTTT
CASSLLADSSSGELFF
>TRBJ2-5|.|TRBD2|TRBV20-1
TGCAGTGCTCGCCAACTGACTAGCGGGGGGGCGGGAGAGACCCAGTACTTC
CSARQLTSGGAGETQYF
>TRBJ2-5|few|.|TRBV5-4
TGTGCCAGCAGCTTCCTGCAGGGACCGGAGACCCAGTACTTC
CASSFLQGPETQYF
>TRBJ2-2|few|TRBD2|TRBV20-1
TGCAGTGCTAGTGGTTTAGCGGGGTACCGCGGGGAGCTGTTTTTT
CSASGLAGYRGELFF
>TRBJ2-5|.|TRBD1|TRBV27
TGTGCCAGCAGACAGGGGCTAGTAGGAGAGACCCAGTACTTC
CASRQGLVGETQYF
>TRBJ1-2|.|.|TRBV9
TGTGCCAGCAGCGTAGATTCGGCTTCTCCCCTTGGCTACACCTTC
CASSVDSASPLGYTF
>TRBJ2-6|.|.|TRBV4-1
TGCGCCAGCAGCCTAGGAGACGGTGGGGCCAACGTCCTGACTTTC
CASSLGDGGANVLTF
>TRBJ2-7|.|TRBD2|TRBV7-6
TGTGCCAGCAGCTTAGCGGCTAGCGGGGGGCCGATGTACTTC
CASSLAASGGPMYF
>TRBJ2-1|few|.|TRBV5-1
TGCGCCAGCAGCCCCACGGGGCAGGGGTACCTATACAATGAGCAGTTCTTC
CASSPTGQGYLYNEQFF
>TRBJ2-5|.|TRBD1|TRBV20-1
TGCAGTGCTAGAGATCAGGGGGCGTCGTACCAAGAGACCCAGTACTTC
CSARDQGASYQETQYF
>TRBJ2-2|many|.|TRBV9
TGTGCCAGCAGCGTAGGATCTGGCAGGGCAATGAACACCGGGGAGCTGTTTTTT
CASSVGSGRAMNTGELFF
>TRBJ1-1|.|TRBD1|TRBV6-5
TGTGCCAGCAGCCAAGGGGGCTCTTCGCAGGCTTTCTTT
CASSQGGSSQAFF
>TRBJ2-2|few|.|TRBV5-1
TGCGCCAGCAGCCTGCGTGAGGAGCTGTTTTTT
CASSLREELFF
>TRBJ2-3|.|TRBD1|TRBV3-1
TGTGCCAGCAGCCAAGATAGGAGGTGGGGACAGTTTAGCACAGATACGCAGTATTTT
CASSQDRRWGQFSTDTQYF
>TRBJ2-1|.|.|TRBV5-1
TGCGCCAGCTCCGAAGGGACACCTGAGCAGTTCTTC
CASSEGTPEQFF
>TRBJ2-1|few|TRBD2|TRBV3-1
TGTGCCAGCAGCCAAGGACTAGCGGCGGACAATGAGCAGTTCTTC
CASSQGLAADNEQFF
>TRBJ2-3|.|.|TRBV7-2
TGTGCCAGCAGCTCAGCATGGGGGACTAGCACAGATACGCAGTATTTT
CASSSAWGTSTDTQYF
>TRBJ2-3|few|.|TRBV5-1
TGCGCCAGCAGCCTGCGGACTCCTAGCACAGATACGCAGTATTTT
CASSLRTPSTDTQYF
>TRBJ2-1|.|.|TRBV15
TGTGCCACCAGCGGCCCAACCAATGAGCAGTTCTTC
CATSGPTNEQFF
>TRBJ2-3|few|.|TRBV7-9
TGTGCCAGCAGCTTGCGGGTGCTTATAGATACGCAGTATTTT
CASSLRVLIDTQYF